The next 25 T cell receptor beta chains were all read from a single sample in a study of T-cell memory formation after mild COVID-19. From the 5' RACE reads, TCRdb called clonotypes with MiXCR, one entry per CDR3 protein. Among 300,000 to 400,000 distinct CDR3 sequences listed, about a sixth were seen once. The source material was PBMCs or a T cell subset sorted from them (not recorded which). The receptors originated from a man in his late teens or twenties who had mild COVID-19 (a few samples of this study predate the infection). Cell type and time point are not known.

V and J are TRBV12-3 or TRBV12-4 and TRBJ2-3; D is ambiguous. The V end lost 3 bases, the J end lost 8 bases, and 12 bases lay between the germline ends. The CDR3 totals 13 residues. The CDR3 sequence is CASSFFSLATQYF. CDR3 sequence (DNA): TGTGCCAGCAGTTTCTTTAGTCTCGCTACGCAGTATTTT.

The chain is built from TRBV12-3 or TRBV12-4 and TRBJ1-2; weak D call: TRBD1 (6 bases). The CDR3 sequence is 13 residues long. V dropped 5 bases and J dropped 8 bases, with 15 bases sitting between them. The CDR3 nucleotides read TGTGCCAGCAGTCCCCCCACAGGGCGAGGCTACACCTTC. It encodes CASSPPTGRGYTF.

This sequence joins TRBV5-4 and TRBJ1-1; weak D call: TRBD1 (6 bases). The CDR3 covers 14 residues. V gave up 9 bases and J gave up 4 bases, with 19 bases separating them. From germline, CDR1 is SGHNT and CDR2 YYREEE (reference sequence). CDR3 residues: CATGGQGSVTEAFF. The DNA of the CDR3 is TGTGCCACCGGCGGGCAGGGGTCGGTCACTGAAGCTTTCTTT.

The genes are TRBV5-4 and TRBJ1-5, with a weak D call TRBD1 (6 bases). Trimming removed 0 bases from V and 5 bases from J, with 9 bases in between. This CDR3 region has 14 residues. CDR1 is SGHNT and CDR2 is YYREEE in the germline V gene (reference sequence). In DNA form, the CDR3 reads TGTGCCAGCAGCTTGGACCCAGGGGATCAGCCCCAGCATTTT. It codes for CASSLDPGDQPQHF.

This clonotype was picked up a small number of times. The chain uses TRBV5-1 and TRBJ1-5, with 7 bases identical to TRBD1. The CDR3 runs 15 residues. The germline V gene encodes CDR1 SGHRS and CDR2 YFSETQ. The V segment lost 2 bases and the J segment 3 bases; nucleotides outside the gene matches: 5. CDR3 sequence reads: CASSFRGGSNQPQHF. CDR3 sequence (DNA): TGCGCCAGCAGCTTCAGAGGGGGCTCCAATCAGCCCCAGCATTTT.

The chain combines TRBV6-1 with TRBJ2-6; 8 nucleotides align to TRBD1. V gave up 4 bases and J gave up 2 bases; unmatched junction bases: 7. Germline-derived CDR1 and CDR2 are MNHNS and SASEGT. The length of the CDR3 is 17 residues. This chain's CDR3 is CASSAPRQGTGANVLTF. The CDR3 nucleotides are TGTGCCAGCAGTGCCCCCCGACAGGGGACTGGGGCCAACGTCCTGACTTTC.

This clonotype showed up just a few times. V usage is TRBV3-1 and J usage is TRBJ2-5; unclear D gene. Looked up from germline, CDR1 is LGHDT and CDR2 is YNNKEL (reference sequence). V was trimmed by 4 bases and J by 1 base, leaving 4 bases between them. CDR3 length: 12 amino acids. CDR3 DNA: TGTGCCAGCAGCCCTTTCCAAGAGACCCAGTACTTC. This sequence encodes CASSPFQETQYF.

Points on this clonotype: A much larger clone differs from this one at a single base, so this may be a read error. The gene calls are TRBV7-9 and TRBJ1-2; the D gene is possibly TRBD1 (5 bases). V was pared by 3 bases and J by 7 bases, with 24 bases between. This CDR3 contains 17 residues. From germline, CDR1 is SEHNR and CDR2 FQNEAQ (reference sequence). Written as DNA, the CDR3 is TGTGCCAGCAGCTTCCGAAGGCAGGGCAGCTCCCTCGTTGGCTACACCTTC. Amino acids: CASSFRRQGSSLVGYTF.

This clonotype was detected a few times. The chain joins TRBV3-1 to TRBJ1-2; 7 positions match TRBD1. V gave up 4 bases and J gave up 8 bases; unmatched junction bases: 13. The CDR3 contains 15 residues. Looked up from germline, CDR1 is LGHDT and CDR2 is YNNKEL (reference sequence). CDR3 in DNA: TGTGCCAGCAGCCTGCGGAAGGGGGCGGACACCGGCTACACCTTC. Translated, it gives CASSLRKGADTGYTF.

Remarks on this clonotype: The germline gene is not matched at one end of the junction; a read error may be the cause. The gene calls are TRBV7-7 and TRBJ2-5; 8 bases agree with TRBD2. The length of the CDR3 is 15 residues. CDR1 is SSHAT, CDR2 FNYEAQ, per germline (reference sequence). In DNA form, the CDR3 reads TGTGCTAGCAGCCCCCCGTCGGGACTAGGAGAGACCCAGTACTTC. This encodes CASSPPSGLGETQYF.

The V gene is TRBV12-3 or TRBV12-4, the J gene TRBJ2-7, with 9 positions matching TRBD2. V trimming: 6 bases; J trimming: 3 bases; junction bases outside the gene matches: 6. The CDR3 covers 14 residues. The CDR3 DNA reads TGTGCCAGCAGCCGACTAGCGGCACACTACGAGCAGTACTTC. It encodes CASSRLAAHYEQYF.

This chain links TRBV7-2 with TRBJ1-4, with TRBD1 as a possible D gene (6 bases). The CDR3 consists of 13 residues. Germline V gene lookup returns CDR1 SGHTA and CDR2 FQGNSA. Trimming removed 4 bases from V and 10 bases from J, with 13 bases in between. The CDR3 DNA reads as TGTGCCAGCAGCTCCAACAGGGAGGGAAAACTGTTTTTT. Translation gives CASSSNREGKLFF.

This clonotype has a handful of counts. The chain carries TRBV7-3 and TRBJ2-5; TRBD2 might be the D (6 bases). The CDR3 sequence is 14 residues long. The ends were cut back, 1 base at V and 3 bases at J, with 9 bases in the middle. Germline assignment: CDR1 SGHTA and CDR2 FQGTGA. The CDR3 region has the DNA TGTGCCAGCAGCTTAAACGGCGGGGAAGAGACCCAGTACTTC. Its translation is CASSLNGGEETQYF.

This clonotype was seen only once. The chain employs TRBV30 and TRBJ1-2, with D possibly matching TRBD1 (6 bases). This CDR3 is 15 amino acids long. CDR1 and CDR2 from the germline V gene are GTSNPN and SVGIG (reference sequence). The V gene lost 4 bases and the J gene lost 7 bases, with 22 bases spanning the gap. The CDR3 nucleotides are TGTGCCTGGACCGAGGACCGCTTAGGGGGTCGTGGCTACACCTTC. Amino acids: CAWTEDRLGGRGYTF.

This clonotype was seen at least ten times. Here the CDR3 DNA reads TGCGCCAGCAGCTTGGCCCTGGGCGGGGGCACAGATACGCAGTATTTT. Protein sequence: CASSLALGGGTDTQYF. The chain is built from TRBV5-1 and TRBJ2-3; the D gene is possibly TRBD2 (6 bases). V gave up 0 bases and J gave up 1 base, with 12 bases separating them. Germline V gene data show CDR1 as SGHRS and CDR2 as YFSETQ. The CDR3 loop spans 16 amino acids.

A few counts support this clonotype. This chain links TRBV7-2 with TRBJ2-1; TRBD1 matches at 9 bases. Per the germline V gene, CDR1 is SGHTA and CDR2 is FQGNSA. There are 16 residues in the CDR3. Unmatched junction bases numbered 13, after V lost 5 bases and J lost 8 bases. The DNA for the CDR3 is TGTGCCAGCAGCACGACAGGGGGATTGGGGTTCCATGAGCAGTTCTTC. It encodes CASSTTGGLGFHEQFF.

This clonotype was counted many times. This chain links TRBV4-3 with TRBJ2-1; 8 bases agree with TRBD1. The CDR3 is 16 residues long. V lost 0 bases to trimming and J lost 1 base; unmatched junction nucleotides: 2. Germline-derived CDR1 and CDR2 are LGHNA and YSLEER. This CDR3 is CASSQDRQGSYNEQFF. The DNA of the CDR3 is TGCGCCAGCAGCCAAGATAGACAGGGGTCCTACAATGAGCAGTTCTTC.

This clonotype appeared a few times. The chain recombines TRBV7-2 with TRBJ2-3, with TRBD2 matching over 11 bases. J lost 7 bases, V lost 3 bases, and 15 bases had no gene match. CDR1 is SGHTA and CDR2 is FQGNSA in the germline V gene. The CDR3 runs 18 residues. CDR3 bases: TGTGCCAGCAGCTTTCGACCGGGGCTAGCGGGGGGCGGGTATACGCAGTATTTT. Its translation is CASSFRPGLAGGGYTQYF.

The chain couples TRBV4-2 to TRBJ1-2, with D hard to call. CDR1 is LGHNA, CDR2 YNFKEQ, per germline. V lost 0 bases, J lost 4 bases, and 12 bases lay in between. The CDR3 extends over 15 amino acids. The CDR3 here is CASSQEEAQSYGYTF. The CDR3 region has the DNA TGTGCCAGCAGCCAAGAGGAGGCCCAGAGCTATGGCTACACCTTC.

The rearrangement joins TRBV12-3 or TRBV12-4 to TRBJ2-7, with D possibly TRBD2 on 5 matching bases. The CDR3 contains 14 residues. Trimming took 10 bases from V and 0 from J, leaving 16 bases between them. CDR3 loop: CATTTGIHSYEQYF. The CDR3 coding sequence is TGTGCCACAACTACCGGGATCCACTCCTACGAGCAGTACTTC.

This clonotype has more than one count but fewer than ten. The V and J genes are TRBV29-1 and TRBJ2-3, with 12 bases aligning to TRBD2. Trimming cost V 4 bases and J 1 base; bases outside gene matches: 15. The CDR3 spans 19 residues. Germline V gene data show CDR1 as SQVTM and CDR2 as ANQGSEA. DNA for the CDR3: TGCAGCGTTGGGGAAGGTGGACTAGCGGGGCGTCTGGGCACAGATACGCAGTATTTT. Protein: CSVGEGGLAGRLGTDTQYF.

The DNA for the CDR3 is TGTGCCAGCAGCCTCACCCTGGGCGACTATAATTCACCCCTCCACTTT. Protein product: CASSLTLGDYNSPLHF. The chain uses TRBV12-3 or TRBV12-4 and TRBJ1-6; no clear D gene. Trimming left V 6 bases short and J 3 bases short, with 15 bases between. CDR3 size: 16 residues.

V gene TRBV12-3 or TRBV12-4 combines with J gene TRBJ2-6; D is undetermined. The length of the CDR3 is 14 residues. Trimming removed 10 bases at V and 0 bases at J, with 10 bases between. The CDR3 bases are TGTGCCATCAACGGCGCCTCTGGGGCCAACGTCCTGACTTTC. This codes for CAINGASGANVLTF.

There are a few counts of this clonotype. The V gene is TRBV5-1, the J gene TRBJ2-1; the D is unclear. This CDR3 has 14 residues. Germline V gene sequence: CDR1 SGHRS, CDR2 YFSETQ. Trimming shortened V by 4 bases and J by 8 bases, and 16 bases separated the two germline ends. The CDR3 is CASSPDPEGDEQFF. The CDR3 DNA reads as TGCGCCAGCAGCCCCGACCCAGAAGGAGATGAGCAGTTCTTC.

This clonotype was detected a few times. The gene calls are TRBV6-2 or TRBV6-3 and TRBJ2-7; D ambiguous. The V and J ends lost 2 bases and 5 bases respectively, with 13 bases between them. This CDR3 is 14 amino acids long. CDR1 and CDR2 (germline): MNHEY, SVGEGT. The DNA for the CDR3 is TGTGCCAGCAGTTACGGGTTAGCCCGACACGAGCAGTACTTC. It translates to CASSYGLARHEQYF.